The 16 T cell receptor beta chains in this list originate from one sample, sequenced in a study of blood T cell repertoires in COVID-19. Produced via immunoSEQ multiplex PCR; TCRdb's table is partial and in-frame only. The sample records about 80,000 clones, about 91% being singletons. Material: peripheral blood. These receptors were collected from an elderly woman with acute or convalescent COVID-19.

The table lists this clone with a few counts. The chain has TRBV6-1 and TRBJ1-4; 10 bases agree with TRBD1. Trimming removed 2 bases from V and 6 bases from J; junction bases left unmatched: 3. CDR1 is MNHNS, CDR2 SASEGT, per germline. CDR3 length equals 15 residues. The CDR3 spells CASSEHGTGDEKLFF. The CDR3, as DNA: TGTGCCAGCAGTGAACACGGGACAGGGGATGAAAAACTGTTTTTT.

J is TRBJ2-1 and V is TRBV3-1 (or the pseudogene TRBV3-2); 13 bases agree with TRBD2. CDR3 length equals 19 residues. Germline CDR1 reads LGHDT; CDR2 reads YNNKEL (reference sequence). With 0 bases clipped from V and 4 bases from J, the junction kept 9 bases outside the gene matches. Written as DNA, the CDR3 is TGTGCCAGCAGCCAAGACCCAGGGACTAGCGGGGATTTTTACAATGAGCAGTTCTTC. The encoded protein is CASSQDPGTSGDFYNEQFF.

This chain joins TRBV5-1 and TRBJ1-1; D is ambiguous. Looked up from germline, CDR1 is SGHRS and CDR2 is YFSETQ. Trimming cost V 0 bases and J 4 bases, with 13 bases left between them. The CDR3 loop spans 15 amino acids. CDR3 nucleotide sequence: TGCGCCAGCAGCTTGGATAGCGGAGGAGGCACTGAAGCTTTCTTT. This gives the protein CASSLDSGGGTEAFF.

Points on this clone: The junction shows a germline mismatch at one end, possibly a read error. The chain combines TRBV19 with TRBJ1-1; possibly TRBD1 for D (6 bases). Germline V gene lookup returns CDR1 LNHDA and CDR2 SQIVND (reference sequence). The CDR3 is made up of 14 amino acids. Written as DNA, the CDR3 is TGTGCCAGTAGCTCGGGGGGCTCGAACGCTGAAGCTTTCTTT. This encodes CASSSGGSNAEAFF.

The rearrangement joins TRBV7-2 to TRBJ2-1; D remains unclear. This CDR3 is built from 11 residues. V lost 4 bases and J 9 bases, leaving 7 bases between the germline ends. CDR1 is SGHTA and CDR2 is FQGNSA in the germline V gene. The CDR3 loop is CASSWQIEQFF. In DNA, the CDR3 is TGTGCCAGCAGCTGGCAGATTGAGCAGTTCTTC. Using reference TRBV7-2 and TRBJ2-1 for the parts outside the CDR3, the full variable domain is GAGVSQSPSNKVTEKGKDVELRCDPISGHTALYWYRQSLGQGLEFLIYFQGNSAPDKSGLPSDRFSAERTGGSVSTLTIQRTQQEDSAVYLCASSWQIEQFFGPGTRLTVL.

The chain employs TRBV7-6 and TRBJ1-1, with unresolved D. There are 16 residues in the CDR3. Per germline, CDR1 SGHVS and CDR2 FNYEAQ. Deletions cut 1 base from V and 0 bases from J, with 12 bases between. CDR3 sequence reads: CASSLGAVGVNTEAFF. CDR3 DNA: TGTGCCAGCAGCTTAGGGGCAGTTGGTGTGAACACTGAAGCTTTCTTT.

V usage is TRBV2 and J usage is TRBJ1-5, with 9 bases lining up with TRBD1. Germline assignment: CDR1 SNHLY and CDR2 FYNNEI. The CDR3 sequence is 15 residues long. The V segment lost 6 bases and the J segment 11 bases; nucleotides outside the gene matches: 14. The DNA for the CDR3 is TGTGCCAGCAGCGCGAGGACAGGGGCGCAATCAGCCCAGCATTTT. It specifies CASSARTGAQSAQHF. The variable domain in full, completed from reference TRBV2 and TRBJ1-5, reads EPEVTQTPSHQVTQMGQEVILRCVPISNHLYFYWYRQILGQKVEFLVSFYNNEISEKSEIFDDQFSVERPDGSNFTLKIRSTKLEDSAMYFCASSARTGAQSAQHFGDGTRLSIL.

The genes are TRBV7-2 and TRBJ1-1; D is perhaps TRBD1 (5 bases). With 4 bases removed from V and 5 bases from J, the gap between germline ends came to 14 bases. This CDR3 is 14 amino acids long. Per the germline V gene, CDR1 is SGHTA and CDR2 is FQGNSA. The CDR3 coding sequence is TGTGCCAGCAGCTCCTGGGGGGTGGGGACTGAAGCTTTCTTT. It is translated as CASSSWGVGTEAFF.

This clone occurred a few times. For the CDR3, the DNA is TGTGCCAATGGACAGGGGGCAGATACGCAGTATTTT. This sequence encodes CANGQGADTQYF. The chain is built from TRBV6-5 and TRBJ2-3, with 10 bases aligning to TRBD1. The CDR3 consists of 12 residues. The germline V gene encodes CDR1 MNHEY and CDR2 SVGAGI. The V and J ends lost 10 bases and 4 bases, in that order; junction bases with no gene match: 2.

V and J are TRBV4-1 and TRBJ1-5, with D possibly TRBD1 on 5 matching bases. V was trimmed by 1 base and J by 4 bases, leaving 26 bases between them. This CDR3 has 20 amino acids. Germline-derived CDR1 and CDR2 are MGHRA and YSYEKL. CDR3 in amino acids: CASSQGGRSADSVRNQPQHF. The CDR3 bases are TGCGCCAGCAGCCAAGGGGGCCGGTCGGCGGATTCGGTCCGAAATCAGCCCCAGCATTTT.

The J gene is TRBJ2-5, the V gene TRBV7-2; tentative D call: TRBD1 (6 bases). This CDR3 spans 12 amino acids. Germline values: CDR1 SGHTA, CDR2 FQGNSA. V lost 4 bases and J lost 7, with 10 bases in between. Here the CDR3 DNA reads TGTGCCAGCAGCTCGGACAGCGCGACCCAGTACTTC. It specifies CASSSDSATQYF.

The DNA of the CDR3 is TGTGCCAGCTCACCAACGGCAGGGACAGATACGCAGTATTTT. Translated: CASSPTAGTDTQYF. The chain has TRBV18 and TRBJ2-3; the D gene is possibly TRBD1 (5 bases). The CDR3 spans 14 residues. The V end lost 2 bases, the J end lost 3 bases, and 9 bases lay between the germline ends. Germline lookup yields CDR1 KGHSH and CDR2 LQKENI.

The chain is built from TRBV5-1 and TRBJ2-1; D gene uncertain. V lost 0 bases and J lost 5, with 12 bases in between. Per germline, CDR1 SGHRS and CDR2 YFSETQ. The CDR3 is made up of 15 amino acids. CDR3 DNA sequence: TGCGCCAGCAGCTTGGCCACACTACCGAACAATGAGCAGTTCTTC. Its translation: CASSLATLPNNEQFF.

The J gene is TRBJ1-2, the V gene TRBV5-6; possibly TRBD1 for D (6 bases). Trimming removed 7 bases at V and 7 bases at J, with 14 bases between. This CDR3 comprises 12 residues. Germline V gene lookup returns CDR1 SGHDT and CDR2 YYEEEE. The CDR3 DNA follows: TGTGCCAGCGGCACAGGGTTAGGTGGCTACACCTTC. Translation gives CASGTGLGGYTF.

The chain carries TRBV4-3 and TRBJ2-3; TRBD2 matches 10 bases. The CDR3 runs to 18 residues. V shed 1 base, J shed 5 bases, and the junction held 12 bases outside the gene matches. The V gene's germline CDR1 is LGHNA and CDR2 YSLEER. DNA for the CDR3: TGCGCCAGCAGCCAAGGGGTGCGGAGCGGGGGGGCCGGAGATACGCAGTATTTT. This encodes CASSQGVRSGGAGDTQYF.

The J gene is TRBJ1-5, the V gene TRBV6-5; D not resolved. The V gene lost 6 bases and the J gene lost 6 bases, with 9 bases spanning the gap. This CDR3 region has 12 residues. CDR1 is MNHEY, CDR2 SVGAGI, per germline. The CDR3 DNA follows: TGTGCCAGCAGGTCGGAGCTTCAGCCCCAGCATTTT. Residues: CASRSELQPQHF.